The 2 T cell receptor beta chains reported below all come from one sample, sequenced in a study of tumor-infiltrating lymphocytes in localized non-small cell lung cancer. Data came from immunoSEQ multiplex PCR; TCRdb stores just in-frame clones and leaves some out. The sample has about 7,000 clones, just under 75% seen once; the top ten hold about 8%. The material sequenced was uninvolved lung tissue not adjacent to the tumor. The receptors come from a human donor with non-small cell lung cancer.

Of note for this clone: The germline gene is not matched at one end of the junction; a read error may be the cause. V is TRBV10-3 and J is TRBJ2-3; no clear D gene. This CDR3 has 15 residues. Germline V CDR1 and CDR2: ENHRY, SYGVKD. The CDR3: CAIRESLGSTDTQYF. As DNA, the CDR3 is TGTGCCATCAGGGAGTCTTTGGGGAGCACAGATACGCAGTATTTT.

The chain is built from TRBV29-1 and TRBJ1-1; 7 bases line up with TRBD1. V dropped 6 bases and J dropped 1; count of bases not matched to a gene: 5. CDR3 length: 13 residues. Per germline, CDR1 SQVTM and CDR2 ANQGSEA. CDR3 nucleotide sequence: TGCAGCGTGCTCCGGGACAGGAACACTGAAGCTTTCTTT. Encoded protein: CSVLRDRNTEAFF.